Below, one T cell receptor beta chain is given with its context. Its specific antigen is unknown. It has no much larger one-base neighbor in the sample; base qualities were not kept. The collaborating institutions used their own protocols to collect whole blood in K2EDTA tubes. For TCRbeta analysis, collaborator samples were shipped as frozen whole blood, as isolated PBMCs, or as DNA extracted from either sample type. These data originate in a study of blood T cell repertoires in COVID-19 (dated by TCRdb to about 2020). General notes on the study: Samples from collaborators originated in the United States, Italy and Spain and spanned both the acute and convalescent phases of COVID-19. Sample metadata almost always included a de-identified subject ID, COVID-19 status, age in years and sex. The repertoires were made available in a free public database intended to serve as a resource for research on the immune response to SARS-CoV-2. Samples were obtained from the ongoing ImmuneRACE study (first 160 participants) and from about 1,300 subjects provided by 6 global collaborators. Where available, HLA class I and class II types were taken from metadata supplied by the sample provider and were not determined by assay-based typing. The prospective study material was composed of cDNA or gDNA derived from T cells, B-cell-depleted T cells, or PBMCs. Deeply sampled blood TCRbeta repertoires from subjects exposed to, actively infected with, or recovered from COVID-19 were included in the dataset.

Results and caveats for the whole study, not just this receptor: How much clinical and demographic metadata was included differed by source and by participant, and the metadata was provided uncurated.

From V the trimming removes 3 bases and from J it removes 5 bases, while the gene matches leave 4 bases of the junction unaccounted for. CDR1 is given as SGHTA and CDR2 as FQGNSA, both from the germline V gene. The CDR3 goes from the cysteine to the phenylalanine over 14 residues. Only the CDR3 portion is preserved as DNA: 42 bases, with reading frame beginning at the first base. TCRbeta CDR3 regions were amplified from genomic DNA by means of the immunoSEQ Assay, a bias-controlled multiplex PCR. The authors' pipeline ran thus. Within the assay, amplification of reference gene primers was used to estimate how many nucleated cells each sample contained. To quantify the absolute abundance of each unique TCRbeta CDR3 rearrangement, sequence reads were collapsed and filtered. For each sample, productive Simpson clonality was calculated by taking the square root of Simpson's diversity index across productive rearrangements. TCRdb took over this immuneACCESS table, retaining in-frame rearrangements with V and J assigned. Such tables are incomplete; in checked studies, under half of the missing clones stem from an unresolved V gene, and the remainder is unexplained. That table furnishes V, J and clone size, whereas the DNA furnished D and trimming. Within this sample are approximately 130,000 clones, with 75% to 85% of them counted one time only. Of the sample, around 10% is held by the ten largest clones.

The specimen was peripheral blood. The V and J segments used are TRBV7-2 and TRBJ2-3; 8 bases in the junction line up with TRBD2. This clonotype originated in a human donor in a cohort sampled during active COVID-19. This receptor has the CDR3 CASSLGLGVDTQYF. The DNA sequence is given as TGTGCCAGCAGCTTGGGACTAGGAGTAGATACGCAGTATTTT.